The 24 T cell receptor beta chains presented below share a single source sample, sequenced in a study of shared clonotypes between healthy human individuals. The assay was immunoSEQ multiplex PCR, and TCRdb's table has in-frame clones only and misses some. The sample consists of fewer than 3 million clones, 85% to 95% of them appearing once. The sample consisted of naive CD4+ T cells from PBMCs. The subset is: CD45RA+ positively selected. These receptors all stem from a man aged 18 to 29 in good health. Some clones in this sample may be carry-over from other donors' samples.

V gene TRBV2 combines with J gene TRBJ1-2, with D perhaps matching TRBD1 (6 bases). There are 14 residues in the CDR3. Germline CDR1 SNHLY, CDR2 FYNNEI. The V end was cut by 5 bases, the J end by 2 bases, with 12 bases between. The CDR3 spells CASSQTGGNYGYTF. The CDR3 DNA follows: TGTGCCAGCAGTCAGACAGGAGGGAACTATGGCTACACCTTC.

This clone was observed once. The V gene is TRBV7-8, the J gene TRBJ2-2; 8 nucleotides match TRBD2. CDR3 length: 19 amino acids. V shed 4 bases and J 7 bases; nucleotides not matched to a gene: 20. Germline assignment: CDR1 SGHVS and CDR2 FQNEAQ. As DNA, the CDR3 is TGTGCCAGCAGCTACTTAGGTTATTCCAGCGGGAGCCGGGGCGGGGAGCTGTTTTTT. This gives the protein CASSYLGYSSGSRGGELFF.

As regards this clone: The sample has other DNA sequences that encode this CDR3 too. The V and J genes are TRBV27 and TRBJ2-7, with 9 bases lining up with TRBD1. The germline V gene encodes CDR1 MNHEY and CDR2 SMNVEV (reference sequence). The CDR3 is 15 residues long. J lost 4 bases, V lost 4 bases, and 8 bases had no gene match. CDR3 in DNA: TGTGCCAGCAGTTCCCCGGGACAGGGTAGTTACGAGCAGTACTTC. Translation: CASSSPGQGSYEQYF.

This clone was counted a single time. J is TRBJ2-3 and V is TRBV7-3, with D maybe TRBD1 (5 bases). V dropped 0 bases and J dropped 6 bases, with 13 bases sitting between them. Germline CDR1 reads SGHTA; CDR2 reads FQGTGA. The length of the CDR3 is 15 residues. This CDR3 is CASSLTGALSDTQYF. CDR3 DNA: TGTGCCAGCAGCTTAACTGGGGCCCTCTCGGATACGCAGTATTTT. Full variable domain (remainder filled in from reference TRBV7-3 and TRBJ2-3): GAGVSQTPSNKVTEKGKYVELRCDPISGHTALYWYRQSLGQGPEFLIYFQGTGAADDSGLPNDRFFAVRPEGSVSTLKIQRTERGDSAVYLCASSLTGALSDTQYFGPGTRLTVL.

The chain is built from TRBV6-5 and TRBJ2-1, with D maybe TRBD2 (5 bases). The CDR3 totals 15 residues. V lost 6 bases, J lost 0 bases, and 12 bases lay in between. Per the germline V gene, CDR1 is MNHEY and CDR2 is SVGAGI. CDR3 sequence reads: CASSVDFNSYNEQFF. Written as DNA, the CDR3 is TGTGCCAGCAGCGTGGACTTCAACTCCTACAATGAGCAGTTCTTC.

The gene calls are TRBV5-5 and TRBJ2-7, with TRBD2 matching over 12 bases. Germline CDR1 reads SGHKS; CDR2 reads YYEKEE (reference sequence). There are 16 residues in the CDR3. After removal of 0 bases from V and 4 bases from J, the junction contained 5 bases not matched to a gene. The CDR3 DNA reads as TGTGCCAGCAGCTTGGTCATGACTAGCGGGAGTTACGAGCAGTACTTC. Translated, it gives CASSLVMTSGSYEQYF.

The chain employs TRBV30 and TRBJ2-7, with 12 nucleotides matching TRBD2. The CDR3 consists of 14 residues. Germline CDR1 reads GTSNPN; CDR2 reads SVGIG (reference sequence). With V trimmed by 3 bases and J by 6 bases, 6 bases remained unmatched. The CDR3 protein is CAWRTSGRLGEQYF. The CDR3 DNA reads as TGTGCCTGGAGGACTAGCGGGAGATTAGGCGAGCAGTACTTC.

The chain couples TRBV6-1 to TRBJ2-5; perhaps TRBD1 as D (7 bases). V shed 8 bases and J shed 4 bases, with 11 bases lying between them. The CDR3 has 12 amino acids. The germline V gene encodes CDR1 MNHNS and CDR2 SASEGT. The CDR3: CASAGGGETQYF. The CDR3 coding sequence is TGTGCCAGCGCAGGGGGAGGAGAGACCCAGTACTTC.

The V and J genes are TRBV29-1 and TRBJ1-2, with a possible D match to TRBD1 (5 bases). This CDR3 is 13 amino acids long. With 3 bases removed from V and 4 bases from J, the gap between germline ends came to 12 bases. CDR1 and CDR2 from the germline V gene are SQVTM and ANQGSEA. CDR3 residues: CSVDRRGLYGYTF. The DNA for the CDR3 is TGCAGCGTTGACCGTCGGGGACTCTATGGCTACACCTTC.

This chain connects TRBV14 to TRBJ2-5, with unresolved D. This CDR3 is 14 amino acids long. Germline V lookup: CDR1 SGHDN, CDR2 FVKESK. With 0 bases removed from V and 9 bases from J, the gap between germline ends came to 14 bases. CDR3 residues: CASSQDVLVRPQYF. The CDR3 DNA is TGTGCCAGCAGCCAAGATGTCCTAGTCAGGCCCCAGTACTTC.

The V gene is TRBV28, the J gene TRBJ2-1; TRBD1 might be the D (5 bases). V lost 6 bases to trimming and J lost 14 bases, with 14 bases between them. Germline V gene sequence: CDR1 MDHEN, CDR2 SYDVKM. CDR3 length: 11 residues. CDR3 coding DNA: TGTGCCAGCAGACGACAGAATAGGAAGTTCTTC. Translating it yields CASRRQNRKFF.

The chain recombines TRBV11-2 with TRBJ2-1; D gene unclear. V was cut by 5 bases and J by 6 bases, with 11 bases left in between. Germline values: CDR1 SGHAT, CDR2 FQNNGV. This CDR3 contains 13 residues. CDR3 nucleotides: TGTGCCAGCAGCCCCGCGGTTTTCAATGAGCAGTTCTTC. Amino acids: CASSPAVFNEQFF.

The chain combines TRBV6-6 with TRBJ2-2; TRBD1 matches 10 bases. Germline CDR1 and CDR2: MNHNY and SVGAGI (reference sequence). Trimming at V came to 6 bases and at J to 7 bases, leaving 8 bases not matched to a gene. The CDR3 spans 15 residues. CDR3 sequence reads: CASSSGQGYNGELFF. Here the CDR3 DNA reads TGTGCCAGCAGCTCGGGACAGGGGTATAACGGGGAGCTGTTTTTT.

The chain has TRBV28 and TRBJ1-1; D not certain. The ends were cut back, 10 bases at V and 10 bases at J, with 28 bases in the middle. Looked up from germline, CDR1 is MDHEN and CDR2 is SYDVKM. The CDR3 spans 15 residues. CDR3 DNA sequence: TGTGCCACCATAAAGTGGCCGGGTCTGAATTTCGGAGCTTTCTTT. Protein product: CATIKWPGLNFGAFF.

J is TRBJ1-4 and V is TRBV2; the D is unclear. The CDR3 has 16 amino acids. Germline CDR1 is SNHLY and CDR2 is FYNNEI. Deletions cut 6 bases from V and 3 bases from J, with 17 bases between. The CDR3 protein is CASSAGHLESNEKLFF. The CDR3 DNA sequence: TGTGCCAGCAGCGCAGGCCATTTGGAGTCTAATGAAAAACTGTTTTTT.

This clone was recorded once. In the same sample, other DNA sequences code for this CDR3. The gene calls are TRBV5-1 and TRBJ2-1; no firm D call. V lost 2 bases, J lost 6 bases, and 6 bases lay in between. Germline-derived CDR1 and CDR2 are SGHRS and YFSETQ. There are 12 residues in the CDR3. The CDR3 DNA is TGCGCCAGCAGCTTCTTTGGCAATGAGCAGTTCTTC. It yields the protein CASSFFGNEQFF.

Written as DNA, the CDR3 is TGTGCCAGCAGTCGAACAGGGATCAACTATGGCTACACCTTC. Residues: CASSRTGINYGYTF. The V and J genes are TRBV6-5 and TRBJ1-2, with D tentatively TRBD1 (6 bases). Germline CDR1 and CDR2: MNHEY and SVGAGI. The CDR3 is 14 residues long. With 5 bases removed from V and 2 bases from J, the gap between germline ends came to 12 bases.

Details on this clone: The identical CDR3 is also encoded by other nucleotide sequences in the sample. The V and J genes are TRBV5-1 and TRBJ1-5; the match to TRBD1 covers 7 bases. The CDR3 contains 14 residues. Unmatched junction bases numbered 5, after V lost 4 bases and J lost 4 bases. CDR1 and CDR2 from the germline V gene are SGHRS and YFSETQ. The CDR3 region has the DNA TGCGCCAGCAGCCCCGGGACAGAGAATCAGCCCCAGCATTTT. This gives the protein CASSPGTENQPQHF.

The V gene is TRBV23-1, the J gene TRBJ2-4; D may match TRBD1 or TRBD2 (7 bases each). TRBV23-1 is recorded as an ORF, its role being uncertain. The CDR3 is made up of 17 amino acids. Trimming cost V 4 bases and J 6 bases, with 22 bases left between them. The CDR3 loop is CASSPPGGSGRANIQYF. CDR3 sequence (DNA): TGCGCCAGCAGTCCCCCAGGGGGGTCTGGGAGGGCAAACATTCAGTACTTC.

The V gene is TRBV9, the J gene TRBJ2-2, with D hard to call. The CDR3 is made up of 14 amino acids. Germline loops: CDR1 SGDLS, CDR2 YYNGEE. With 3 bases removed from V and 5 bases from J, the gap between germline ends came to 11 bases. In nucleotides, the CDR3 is TGTGCCAGCAGCGACGGCGCCGGTACCGGGGAGCTGTTTTTT. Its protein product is CASSDGAGTGELFF.

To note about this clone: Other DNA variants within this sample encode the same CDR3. This CDR3 is CASSPGGTGELFF. In DNA, the CDR3 is TGTGCCAGCAGCCCCGGGGGGACCGGGGAGCTGTTTTTT. The chain recombines TRBV7-3 with TRBJ2-2, with 7 bases aligning to TRBD2. V lost 5 bases to trimming and J lost 5 bases; unmatched junction nucleotides: 2. Germline CDR1 is SGHTA and CDR2 is FQGTGA. This CDR3 has 13 amino acids.

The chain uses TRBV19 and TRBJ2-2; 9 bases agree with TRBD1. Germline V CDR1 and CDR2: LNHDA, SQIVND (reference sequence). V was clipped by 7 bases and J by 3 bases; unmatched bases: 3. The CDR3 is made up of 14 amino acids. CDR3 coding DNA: TGTGCCAGTAACAGGGGGCCGGACACCGGGGAGCTGTTTTTT. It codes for CASNRGPDTGELFF. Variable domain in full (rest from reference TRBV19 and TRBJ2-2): DGGITQSPKYLFRKEGQNVTLSCEQNLNHDAMYWYRQDPGQGLRLIYYSQIVNDFQKGDIAEGYSVSREKKESFPLTVTSAQKNPTAFYLCASNRGPDTGELFFGEGSRLTVL.

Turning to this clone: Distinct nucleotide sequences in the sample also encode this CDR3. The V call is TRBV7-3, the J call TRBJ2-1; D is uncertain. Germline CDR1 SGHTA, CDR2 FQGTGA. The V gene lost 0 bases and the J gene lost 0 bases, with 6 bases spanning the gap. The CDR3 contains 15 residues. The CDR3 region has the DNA TGTGCCAGCAGCTTAACGCGGAGCTCCTACAATGAGCAGTTCTTC. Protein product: CASSLTRSSYNEQFF.

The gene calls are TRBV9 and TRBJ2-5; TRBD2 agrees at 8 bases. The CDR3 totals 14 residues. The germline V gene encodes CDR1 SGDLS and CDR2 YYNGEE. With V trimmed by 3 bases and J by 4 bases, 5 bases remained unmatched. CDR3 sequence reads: CASSAIAGRETQYF. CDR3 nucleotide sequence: TGTGCCAGCAGCGCCATAGCGGGGCGAGAGACCCAGTACTTC.